The T cell receptor (beta chain) under discussion was sequenced for a study of cytomegalovirus exposure and HLA in healthy donors. V shed 4 bases, J shed 4 bases, and the junction held 6 bases outside the gene matches. In germline, CDR1 is LGHNA, CDR2 YSLEER. This CDR3 comprises 15 residues. Both 60 Vbeta primers and 13 Jbeta primers went into the PCR. Clones were sequenced by immunoSEQ multiplex PCR, and TCRdb holds only the in-frame ones, with some missing. Here the sample spans over 70,000 clones, approximately 70% being singletons. The V gene is TRBV4-3, the J gene TRBJ2-2; 7 bases are a match to TRBD1. Sequenced material: PBMCs. This TCR was recovered from a woman aged 45-60 years in good health and CMV-seropositive. The CDR3 DNA reads as TGCGCCAGCAGCCCAATTACAGGGGCCACCGGGGAGCTGTTTTTT. Translating it yields CASSPITGATGELFF.